This T cell receptor beta chain was observed in a study of T-cell memory formation after mild COVID-19. TCRdb reanalysed the 5' RACE reads using MiXCR and keeps one entry per CDR3 protein. Here the sample spans about 110,000 distinct CDR3 sequences, under 15% being singletons. Comment on this clonotype: A much more abundant neighbour one base away suggests this may be a read error.

Germline V gene sequence: CDR1 MNHNS, CDR2 SASEGT. V shed 3 bases and J 3 bases; nucleotides not matched to a gene: 7. The CDR3 totals 16 residues. The specimen was PBMCs or a T cell subset sorted from them (not recorded which). The chain employs TRBV6-1 and TRBJ2-5, with TRBD1 matching 10 bases. The sequence was collected from an adult woman who had mild COVID-19 (a few samples of this study predate the infection). Cell type and time point are not known. CDR3 residues: CASSDVAGTGEETQYF. CDR3 in DNA: TGTGCCAGCAGTGATGTAGCCGGGACAGGGGAAGAGACCCAGTACTTC.